This entry lists 25 T cell receptor beta chains sequenced from one sample in a study. Each CDR3 protein gets one entry after TCRdb re-called the RT-PCR reads with MiXCR. The sample holds fewer than 800,000 distinct CDR3 sequences, 14% seen once. Sequences were obtained from memory CD4+ T cells from blood. Receptors originate from a female donor in good health, serving as a healthy control.

This clonotype has more than one count but fewer than ten. The rearrangement uses TRBV24-1 and TRBJ2-3, with 13 bases matching TRBD2. Germline loops: CDR1 KGHDR, CDR2 SFDVKD. The junction had 16 bases not matched to a gene; V was cut back by 4 bases and J by 4 bases. The CDR3 length is 20 residues. Here the CDR3 reads CATSDPPGLAGVGDADTQYF. Written as DNA, the CDR3 is TGTGCCACCAGTGACCCCCCTGGACTAGCGGGAGTTGGTGACGCAGATACGCAGTATTTT.

This clonotype occurred many times. The chain is built from TRBV4-1 and TRBJ2-1, with 7 bases matching TRBD2. Looked up from germline, CDR1 is MGHRA and CDR2 is YSYEKL. The CDR3 sequence is 16 residues long. The junction had 5 bases not matched to a gene; V was cut back by 1 base and J by 2 bases. The CDR3 loop is CASSQGELAPYNEQFF. For the CDR3, the DNA is TGCGCCAGCAGCCAAGGAGAACTAGCGCCCTACAATGAGCAGTTCTTC.

CDR3 coding DNA: TGCGCCAGCAGCTCCCAGGGCACTGCTGGAAACACCATATATTTT. Translated: CASSSQGTAGNTIYF. The gene calls are TRBV5-1 and TRBJ1-3; D might be TRBD1 (5 bases). The germline gives CDR1 SGHRS, CDR2 YFSETQ. The CDR3 loop spans 15 amino acids. V lost 3 bases to trimming and J lost 2 bases, with 12 bases between them.

This clonotype showed up just a few times. The chain uses TRBV5-1 and TRBJ2-3, with D possibly TRBD2 on 5 matching bases. V was shortened by 4 bases and J by 2 bases, with 20 bases between the two germline ends. CDR1 is SGHRS, CDR2 YFSETQ, per germline. The CDR3 spans 17 residues. DNA of the CDR3: TGCGCCAGCAGCCCATCGGGAACGGGTATAGTCACAGATACGCAGTATTTT. Translated, it gives CASSPSGTGIVTDTQYF.

This clonotype showed up just a few times. The chain links TRBV7-8 to TRBJ2-3, with TRBD2 matching 10 bases. The germline V gene encodes CDR1 SGHVS and CDR2 FQNEAQ. The CDR3 loop spans 15 amino acids. With 5 bases clipped from V and 6 bases from J, the junction kept 8 bases outside the gene matches. The CDR3 DNA sequence: TGTGCCAGCAGCCCTCCGGGACTAGCGATGGATACGCAGTATTTT. The encoded protein is CASSPPGLAMDTQYF.

The chain combines TRBV5-5 with TRBJ1-4, with 10 nucleotides matching TRBD1. The CDR3 has 19 amino acids. Germline-derived CDR1 and CDR2 are SGHKS and YYEKEE (reference sequence). J gave up 1 base and V 1 base, and 10 bases lay outside the gene matches. CDR3 region: CASSLPPGQGPGTNEKLFF. For the CDR3, the DNA is TGTGCCAGCAGCTTGCCTCCGGGACAGGGGCCGGGAACTAATGAAAAACTGTTTTTT.

The V call is TRBV29-1, the J call TRBJ1-1; D call uncertain. Germline CDR1 SQVTM, CDR2 ANQGSEA. The CDR3 is made up of 10 amino acids. The CDR3 reads CSVWETEAFF. CDR3 nucleotide sequence: TGCAGTGTTTGGGAAACTGAAGCTTTCTTT.

This clonotype showed up just a few times. This chain joins TRBV28 and TRBJ2-7; D perhaps matches TRBD2 (5 bases). CDR1 MDHEN and CDR2 SYDVKM come from the germline V gene. CDR3 length: 12 amino acids. CDR3 DNA sequence: TGTTCAGCGGCGGAGAGCTCCTACGAGCAGTACTTC. Its protein product is CSAAESSYEQYF.

The V and J genes are TRBV4-2 and TRBJ2-3; TRBD1 matches at 10 bases. The trim removed 7 bases at V and 4 bases at J, leaving 11 bases unmatched. This CDR3 comprises 16 residues. Germline V lookup: CDR1 LGHNA, CDR2 YNFKEQ. Here the CDR3 reads CASNPGTGVSADTQYF. CDR3 DNA sequence: TGTGCCAGCAACCCAGGGACAGGGGTTTCTGCAGATACGCAGTATTTT.

The V gene is TRBV10-3, the J gene TRBJ2-3; 15 bases are shared with TRBD2. The CDR3 runs to 19 residues. J lost 0 bases, V lost 0 bases, and 4 bases had no gene match. Germline CDR1 is ENHRY and CDR2 is SYGVKD. CDR3 DNA: TGTGCCATCAGTGAGTCTAAAGGACTAGCGGGAGGGAGCACAGATACGCAGTATTTT. The encoded protein is CAISESKGLAGGSTDTQYF.

This clonotype has at least ten counts. This chain joins TRBV12-3 or TRBV12-4 and TRBJ2-7, with a possible D match to TRBD2 (7 bases). The CDR3 length is 16 residues. V lost 2 bases and J lost 3, with 17 bases in between. Here the CDR3 DNA reads TGTGCCAGCAGTTTATCCCCGGGGGAGGGGGGCTACGAGCAGTACTTC. Encoded protein: CASSLSPGEGGYEQYF.

The chain couples TRBV7-6 to TRBJ2-6, with 12 bases aligning to TRBD1. Germline V lookup: CDR1 SGHVS, CDR2 FNYEAQ. The junction had 13 bases not matched to a gene; V was cut back by 1 base and J by 0 bases. The length of the CDR3 is 22 residues. The CDR3 coding sequence is TGTGCCAGCAGCTTAGGGCCGGGACAGGGGGCGTTAGGAACCTCTGGGGCCAACGTCCTGACTTTC. It yields the protein CASSLGPGQGALGTSGANVLTF.

This clonotype showed up just a few times. The chain joins TRBV3-1 to TRBJ1-1; D perhaps matches TRBD1 (6 bases). The V end lost 3 bases, the J end lost 3 bases, and 11 bases lay between the germline ends. Germline lookup yields CDR1 LGHDT and CDR2 YNNKEL (reference sequence). CDR3 size: 14 residues. The CDR3 DNA reads TGTGCCAGCAGCCAGATAGGGGGTGACACTGAAGCTTTCTTT. Translating gives CASSQIGGDTEAFF.

This chain joins TRBV18 and TRBJ2-1; weak D call: TRBD2 (5 bases). Germline V gives CDR1 KGHSH, CDR2 LQKENI. Between the trimmed V and J ends, which lost 3 bases and 9 bases, there was a span of 18 bases. This CDR3 spans 15 amino acids. CDR3 region: CASSPRSSLEGEQFF. The CDR3, as DNA: TGTGCCAGCTCACCCCGATCTAGCCTAGAGGGTGAGCAGTTCTTC.

This clonotype was counted a few times. The V gene is TRBV7-8, the J gene TRBJ2-1; maybe TRBD2 (6 bases). From germline, CDR1 is SGHVS and CDR2 FQNEAQ. V was shortened by 3 bases and J by 4 bases, with 19 bases between the two germline ends. The CDR3 totals 17 residues. The DNA of the CDR3 is TGTGCCAGCAGCTTTGGGGGGTCAAGTCAGGCGTACAATGAGCAGTTCTTC. It encodes CASSFGGSSQAYNEQFF.

At least ten counts were recorded for this clonotype. This rearrangement joins TRBV12-3 or TRBV12-4 to TRBJ1-1; 7 nucleotides match TRBD1. The CDR3 spans 13 residues. The junction had 7 bases not matched to a gene; V was cut back by 7 bases and J by 5 bases. CDR3 sequence (DNA): TGTGCCAGCAAGCCGACAGGGCAAACTGAAGCTTTCTTT. It encodes CASKPTGQTEAFF.

This chain links TRBV18 with TRBJ2-1; 9 positions match TRBD1. The V gene end was trimmed by 0 bases and the J gene end by 7 bases; junction bases not matched to a gene: 4. CDR1 is KGHSH, CDR2 LQKENI, per germline. The CDR3 sequence is 15 residues long. For the CDR3, the DNA is TGTGCCAGCTCACCACCAGCTGGACAGGGGAATGAGCAGTTCTTC. It codes for CASSPPAGQGNEQFF.

This clonotype was found a few times. The V call is TRBV20-1, the J call TRBJ1-5; TRBD1 is a possible D gene (5 bases). The length of the CDR3 is 14 residues. CDR1 is DFQATT, CDR2 SNEGSKA, per germline (reference sequence). Trimming removed 5 bases at V and 1 base at J, with 12 bases between. The CDR3 is CSARKGASNQPQHF. In DNA, the CDR3 is TGCAGTGCTCGGAAAGGGGCCAGCAATCAGCCCCAGCATTTT.

This clonotype was seen a few times. The chain links TRBV20-1 to TRBJ1-5; possibly TRBD1 for D (5 bases). Germline V gives CDR1 DFQATT, CDR2 SNEGSKA (reference sequence). The V end lost 6 bases, the J end lost 1 base, and 16 bases lay between the germline ends. The CDR3 extends over 15 amino acids. The DNA for the CDR3 is TGCAGTGCCCAACGGGGCACCGCAAGCAATCAGCCCCAGCATTTT. Translated: CSAQRGTASNQPQHF.

The table lists this clonotype with a few counts. This chain uses TRBV7-8 with TRBJ1-1; D may be TRBD1 (5 bases). Germline values: CDR1 SGHVS, CDR2 FQNEAQ. Deletions cut 3 bases from V and 3 bases from J, with 17 bases between. There are 16 residues in the CDR3. CDR3: CASSFGGLGVDTEAFF. The CDR3 DNA is TGTGCCAGCAGCTTCGGCGGGTTAGGGGTCGACACTGAAGCTTTCTTT.

This clonotype turned up a few times. Its ends do not fully match the called genes, so a read error is possible. V is TRBV2 and J is TRBJ2-7, with D unclear. The germline CDR1 and CDR2 sequences are SNHLY and FYNNEI. The CDR3 is made up of 11 amino acids. CDR3 sequence reads: CASSEQYEQYF. CDR3 DNA sequence: TGTGCTAGCAGTGAACAGTACGAGCAGTACTTC. The variable domain in full, completed from reference TRBV2 and TRBJ2-7, reads EPEVTQTPSHQVTQMGQEVILRCVPISNHLYFYWYRQILGQKVEFLVSFYNNEISEKSEIFDDQFSVERPDGSNFTLKIRSTKLEDSAMYFCASSEQYEQYFGPGTRLTVT.

The chain joins TRBV18 to TRBJ2-3; no reliable D call. The CDR3 is 14 residues long. Trimming left V 1 base short and J 0 bases short, with 5 bases between. Germline V gene sequence: CDR1 KGHSH, CDR2 LQKENI. CDR3 in DNA: TGTGCCAGCTCACCACTCGCAAGCACAGATACGCAGTATTTT. Residues: CASSPLASTDTQYF.

This clonotype was seen a few times. The rearrangement uses TRBV20-1 and TRBJ1-2; D is unclear. The CDR3 spans 12 residues. The germline V gene has CDR1 DFQATT and CDR2 SNEGSKA (reference sequence). Trimming pared 1 base from V and 6 bases from J, leaving 9 bases between. CDR3 in amino acids: CSARGSADGYTF. In nucleotides, the CDR3 is TGCAGTGCTAGAGGAAGTGCGGATGGCTACACCTTC.

This clonotype was counted at least ten times. This chain uses TRBV6-2 or TRBV6-3 with TRBJ2-4; 8 bases are a match to TRBD1. The CDR3 covers 14 residues. CDR1 and CDR2 (germline): MNHEY, SVGEGT. The V and J ends lost 6 bases and 9 bases, in that order; junction bases with no gene match: 10. The CDR3 loop reads CASRRQGSGGIQYF. CDR3 DNA sequence: TGTGCCAGCAGACGACAGGGGTCCGGGGGCATTCAGTACTTC.

This clonotype was seen a few times. For the CDR3, the DNA is TGTGCCAGCCTTAGCGGGATCTCCTACGAGCAGTACTTC. This codes for CASLSGISYEQYF. The chain carries TRBV28 and TRBJ2-7; 8 positions agree with TRBD2. The germline gives CDR1 MDHEN, CDR2 SYDVKM. With 8 bases clipped from V and 0 bases from J, the junction kept 3 bases outside the gene matches. The CDR3 length is 13 residues.